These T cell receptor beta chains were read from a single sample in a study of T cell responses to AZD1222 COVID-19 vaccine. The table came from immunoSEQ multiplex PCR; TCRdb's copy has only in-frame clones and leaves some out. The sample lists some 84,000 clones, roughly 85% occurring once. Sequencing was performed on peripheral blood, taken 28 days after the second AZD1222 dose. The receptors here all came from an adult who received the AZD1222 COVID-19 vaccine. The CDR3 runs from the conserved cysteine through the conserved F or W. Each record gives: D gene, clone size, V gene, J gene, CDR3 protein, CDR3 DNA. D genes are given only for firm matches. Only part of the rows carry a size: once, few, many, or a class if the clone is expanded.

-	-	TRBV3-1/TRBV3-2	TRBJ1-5	CASSQGAATTSNQPQHF	TGTGCCAGCAGCCAAGGAGCCGCTACAACTAGCAATCAGCCCCAGCATTTT
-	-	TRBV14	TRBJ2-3	CASSMRGNTQYF	TGTGCCAGCAGTATGAGGGGGAATACGCAGTATTTT
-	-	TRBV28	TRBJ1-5	CASKSGGNQPQHF	TGTGCCAGCAAGTCGGGCGGCAATCAGCCCCAGCATTTT
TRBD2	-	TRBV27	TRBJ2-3	CASRLAGIADTQYF	TGTGCCAGCAGGCTAGCGGGTATCGCAGATACGCAGTATTTT
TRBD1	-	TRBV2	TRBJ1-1	CASSSQGAVNTEAFF	TGTGCCAGCAGCTCCCAGGGGGCCGTTAACACTGAAGCTTTCTTT
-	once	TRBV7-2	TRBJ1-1	CASSAHFMNTEAFF	TGTGCCAGCAGCGCCCACTTCATGAACACTGAAGCTTTCTTT
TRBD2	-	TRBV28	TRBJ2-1	CASSLREYNEQFF	TGTGCCAGCAGTTTGCGGGAGTACAATGAGCAGTTCTTC
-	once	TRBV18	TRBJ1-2	CASSPPGGAIYGYTF	TGTGCCAGCTCACCCCCCGGCGGGGCCATCTATGGCTACACCTTC
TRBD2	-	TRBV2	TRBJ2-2	CASLPAGGRATGELFF	TGTGCCAGCCTCCCAGCGGGGGGGCGCGCCACCGGGGAGCTGTTTTTT
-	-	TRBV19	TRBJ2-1	CASSIGLVNEQFF	TGTGCCAGTAGTATCGGGCTAGTTAATGAGCAGTTCTTC
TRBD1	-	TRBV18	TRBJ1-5	CASSPFGQGSDQPQHF	TGTGCCAGCTCACCATTCGGACAGGGTTCGGATCAGCCCCAGCATTTT
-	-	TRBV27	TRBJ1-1	CASKGGVNTEAFF	TGTGCCAGTAAAGGCGGAGTGAACACTGAAGCTTTCTTT
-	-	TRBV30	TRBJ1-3	CAWSAGDSGNTIYF	TGTGCCTGGAGTGCAGGGGACTCTGGAAACACCATATATTTT
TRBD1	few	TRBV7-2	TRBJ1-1	CASSITGQGRKAFF	TGTGCCAGCAGCATCACGGGACAGGGCAGGAAAGCTTTCTTT
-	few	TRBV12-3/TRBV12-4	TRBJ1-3	CAAWSSGNTIYF	TGTGCCGCGTGGTCCTCTGGAAACACCATATATTTT
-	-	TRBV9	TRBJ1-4	CASSVWGETNEKLFF	TGTGCCAGCAGCGTATGGGGCGAAACTAATGAAAAACTGTTTTTT
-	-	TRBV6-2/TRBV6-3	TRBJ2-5	CASSYSLLAGAQETQYF	TGTGCCAGCAGTTACTCGCTATTAGCAGGGGCCCAAGAGACCCAGTACTTC
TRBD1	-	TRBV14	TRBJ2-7	CASSQDRAAETYEQYF	TGTGCCAGCAGCCAGGACAGGGCTGCGGAGACCTACGAGCAGTACTTC
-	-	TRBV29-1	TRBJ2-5	CSVGRQSFSSDQYF	TGCAGCGTTGGGCGGCAGAGCTTCTCAAGTGACCAGTACTTC
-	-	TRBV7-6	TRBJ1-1	CASSSRRVTEAFF	TGTGCCAGCAGCTCCCGCCGTGTGACTGAAGCTTTCTTT
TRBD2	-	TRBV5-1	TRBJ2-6	CASSAPGLAGETGANVLTF	TGCGCCAGCAGCGCCCCGGGACTAGCGGGAGAAACTGGGGCCAACGTCCTGACTTTC
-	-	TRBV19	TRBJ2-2	CASSITGELFF	TGTGCCAGTAGTATCACCGGGGAGCTGTTTTTT
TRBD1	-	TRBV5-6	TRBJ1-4	CASSWDRVGEKLFF	TGTGCCAGCAGCTGGGACAGGGTCGGTGAAAAACTGTTTTTT
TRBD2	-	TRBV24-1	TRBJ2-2	CATRTSGNTGELFF	TGTGCCACCAGGACTAGCGGGAACACCGGGGAGCTGTTTTTT
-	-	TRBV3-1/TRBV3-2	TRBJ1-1	CASSQGGRSEAFF	TGTGCCAGCAGCCAAGGAGGGAGAAGTGAAGCTTTCTTT
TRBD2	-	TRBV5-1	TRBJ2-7	CASSPTLAGGASYEQYF	TGCGCCAGCAGCCCAACTCTAGCGGGAGGAGCTTCCTACGAGCAGTACTTC
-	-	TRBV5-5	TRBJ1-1	CASSYRDNPRNTEAFF	TGTGCCAGCAGCTACCGGGACAACCCTAGGAACACTGAAGCTTTCTTT
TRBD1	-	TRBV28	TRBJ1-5	CASSFSTGARNNQPQHF	TGTGCCAGCAGTTTTTCGACAGGGGCGAGAAACAATCAGCCCCAGCATTTT
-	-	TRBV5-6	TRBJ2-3	CASSLLGPTDTQYF	TGTGCCAGCAGTTTGCTCGGCCCCACAGATACGCAGTATTTT
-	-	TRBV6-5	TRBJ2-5	CASSNRGGETQYF	TGTGCCAGCAGTAATCGGGGCGGAGAGACCCAGTACTTC
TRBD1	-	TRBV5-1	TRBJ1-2	CASSLEVTGVGYTF	TGCGCCAGCAGCTTGGAGGTGACAGGGGTTGGCTACACCTTC
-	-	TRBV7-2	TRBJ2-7	CASSLTTGSDEQYF	TGTGCCAGCAGCTTAACGACAGGTTCGGACGAGCAGTACTTC
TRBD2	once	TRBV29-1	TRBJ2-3	CSARGGGTDTQYF	TGCAGCGCCCGTGGGGGGGGCACAGATACGCAGTATTTT
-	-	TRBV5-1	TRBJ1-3	CASAPGSSGNTIYF	TGCGCCAGCGCTCCGGGCTCGTCTGGAAACACCATATATTTT
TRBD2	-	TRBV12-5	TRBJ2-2	CASGSPGGGRAGELFF	TGTGCTAGTGGTTCCCCGGGAGGAGGTCGGGCCGGGGAGCTGTTTTTT
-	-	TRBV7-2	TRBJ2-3	CASSFGGADTQYF	TGTGCCAGCAGCTTCGGGGGCGCAGATACGCAGTATTTT
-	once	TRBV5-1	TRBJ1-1	CASRPRGGYRGNTEAFF	TGCGCCAGCAGGCCCCGTGGGGGATATCGAGGGAACACTGAAGCTTTCTTT
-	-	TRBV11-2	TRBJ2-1	CASSSPGVSYNEQFF	TGTGCCAGCAGCTCCCCAGGGGTTTCATACAATGAGCAGTTCTTC
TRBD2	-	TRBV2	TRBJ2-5	CASSASGSDAETQYF	TGTGCCAGCAGTGCTAGCGGGAGTGACGCGGAGACCCAGTACTTC
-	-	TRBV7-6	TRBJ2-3	CASVLGSTDTQYF	TGTGCCAGCGTACTAGGGAGCACAGATACGCAGTATTTT
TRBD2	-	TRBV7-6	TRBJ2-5	CASSLGSGSRETQYF	TGTGCCAGCAGCTTAGGAAGCGGGAGTAGGGAGACCCAGTACTTC
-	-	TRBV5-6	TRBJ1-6	CASSWGLSPGNSPLHF	TGTGCCAGCAGCTGGGGACTGTCCCCCGGAAATTCACCCCTCCACTTT
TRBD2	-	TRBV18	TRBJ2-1	CASSPREGHGDEQFF	TGTGCCAGCTCACCACGGGAGGGCCATGGGGATGAGCAGTTCTTC
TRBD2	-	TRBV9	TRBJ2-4	CASSVGDYGAKNIQYF	TGTGCCAGCAGCGTAGGGGACTACGGGGCCAAAAACATTCAGTACTTC
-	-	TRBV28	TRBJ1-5	CASSLEGVSNQPQHF	TGTGCCAGCAGTTTGGAAGGGGTTAGCAATCAGCCCCAGCATTTT
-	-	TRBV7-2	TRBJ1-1	CASSPAMGRTEAFF	TGTGCCAGCAGCCCTGCAATGGGCCGCACTGAAGCTTTCTTT